These T cell receptor beta chains were read from a single sample in a study of OX40 agonist ivuxolimab in advanced cancers. Libraries were prepared by immunoSEQ multiplex PCR; TCRdb keeps only in-frame clonotypes and omits some of them. Of more than 65,000 clones in the sample, about 80% are singletons; the top ten hold under 2.5%. Sequencing was performed on CD4+ or CD8+ T cells sorted from blood, taken in a trial of the OX40 agonist ivuxolimab. The source of these receptors is an adult with an advanced solid tumor such as melanoma, head and neck, liver or kidney cancer. Each CDR3 is given without its conserved first and last residue.

TRBJ2-2 | TRBV7-8 | ASSRLPGQGVTGELF
TRBJ1-5 | TRBV19 | ASSIRQGEQPQH
TRBJ2-5 | TRBV7-2 | ASSLKTGRETQY
TRBJ2-3 | TRBV4-1 | ASSLRTSGGDTQY
TRBJ2-7 | TRBV10-1 | ASSGGSGRKYEQY
TRBJ1-4 | TRBV7-9 | ASSSDRTTNEKLF
TRBJ1-1 | TRBV28 | ASRSGVATEAF
TRBJ2-3 | TRBV28 | ASSWQMHTDTQY
TRBJ1-5 | TRBV19 | ASSIRGNQPQH
TRBJ2-3 | TRBV14 | ASSQDEFSGRATDTQY
TRBJ1-2 | TRBV28 | ASEGRSYGYT
TRBJ2-1 | TRBV5-1 | ASSLGGADNEQF
TRBJ2-3 | TRBV5-1 | ASSLHTSNGPTDTQY
TRBJ2-1 | TRBV7-2 | ASSLGAAYNEQF
TRBJ2-7 | TRBV10-3 | AISVTYHEQY
TRBJ2-1 | TRBV7-2 | ASSRGTSGRLNEQF
TRBJ1-3 | TRBV18 | ASSPTVYSAGNTIY
TRBJ2-5 | TRBV14 | ASSQEGGLPGETQY
TRBJ2-3 | TRBV5-1 | ASSSGQVFTDTQY
TRBJ1-2 | TRBV12-5 | ASGLVPYPDTSVYGYT
TRBJ2-3 | TRBV6-5 | ASSYSGGRADTQY
TRBJ1-1 | TRBV11-3 | ASSLGGSMNTEAF
TRBJ1-5 | TRBV21-1 | ASSKLVVGESNQPQH
TRBJ2-3 | TRBV5-6 | ASSLGTRTDTQY
TRBJ1-2 | TRBV29-1 | SVWGGWDYGYT
TRBJ2-6 | TRBV5-1 | ASKTGAGANVLT
TRBJ2-7 | TRBV27 | ASRLYGTGGFYEQY
TRBJ2-7 | TRBV4-1 | ASSQEGSVIYEQY
TRBJ1-3 | TRBV4-2 | ASSQALGTGDFSGNTIY
TRBJ2-2 | TRBV6-4 | ASRTQTNTGELF
TRBJ2-5 | TRBV19 | ASSSLAGEETQY
TRBJ2-3 | TRBV7-6 | ASSVRQGSDTQY
TRBJ2-3 | TRBV6-4 | ASATSGNSDTQY
TRBJ1-1 | TRBV18 | ASSKAERTEAF
TRBJ2-7 | TRBV11-3 | ASSLGRTDEQY
TRBJ2-5 | TRBV19 | AVGRETQY
TRBJ1-1 | TRBV21-1 | ASSTSGEGLDAF
TRBJ2-7 | TRBV2 | ASNGNEQY
TRBJ1-2 | TRBV9 | ASSVGYRAAVGSYGYT
TRBJ2-1 | TRBV7-9 | ASSLALAREAGGEQF
TRBJ2-1 | TRBV5-1 | ASSLSGSHNEQF
TRBJ2-3 | TRBV5-4 | ASSLGTSRSRDTQY
TRBJ2-1 | TRBV20-1 | SASSKNEQF
TRBJ1-6 | TRBV11-2 | ASSPWGRTDNSPLH
TRBJ2-7 | TRBV5-1 | ASSFGTAGDEQY
TRBJ2-3 | TRBV7-9 | AYKEGLAGVRDTQY
TRBJ1-4 | TRBV28 | ASSSPDRATNEKLF
TRBJ2-1 | TRBV7-3 | ASSRQGGGANEQF